The present T cell receptor (beta chain) was sequenced within a study of vaccination effects on CD4 cells after COVID-19. Study summary: The participants, recipients of two vaccine doses, got either BNT162b2 or mRNA-1273.

Concerning this clone: Its antigen remains unknown.

Under the ViraFEST assay, PBMC were stimulated with viral peptide pools so that antigen-specific CD4+ T cells expanded. Sequencing was performed afterwards. An approximately ten-day culture period preceded the isolation of CD4+ T cells. None of these healthy vaccinees had been infected with SARS-CoV-2 before vaccination. Roughly 1.8 million PBMC per well received about 9.6 IU/ml IL-2 and 8 to 10 ug/ml peptides in culture. IL-2 medium took the place of half the medium on both days 3 and 7. TCRdb's copy holds only in-frame clones and misses some; the assay was immunoSEQ multiplex PCR. The sample consists of tens of thousands of clones, approximately 70% of them appearing once. The material sequenced was CD4+ T cells from PBMCs cultured with HCoV-OC43 spike peptides, taken before COVID-19 vaccination. Subset given: HCoV-OC43 spike overlapping peptide pool stimulation. The clonotype originates from a human donor who received a COVID-19 vaccine.

CDR3: CASSGGPNYGYTF. CDR3 DNA: TGTGCCAGCTCGGGGGGACCTAACTATGGCTACACCTTC. The rearrangement links TRBV18 to TRBJ1-2; D might be TRBD1 (5 bases). The germline V gene has CDR1 KGHSH and CDR2 LQKENI. V gave up 6 bases and J gave up 0 bases, with 8 bases separating them. CDR3 length equals 13 residues.